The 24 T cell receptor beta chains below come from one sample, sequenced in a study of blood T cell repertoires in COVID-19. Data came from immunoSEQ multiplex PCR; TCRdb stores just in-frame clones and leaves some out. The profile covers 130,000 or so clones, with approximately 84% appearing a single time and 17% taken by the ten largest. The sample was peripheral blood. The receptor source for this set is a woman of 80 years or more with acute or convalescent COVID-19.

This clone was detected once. The CDR3, as DNA: TGCGCCAGCAGCCAAGATCGGTATAGCGGGGGGGCCCGCGAGCAGTACTTC. Translation: CASSQDRYSGGAREQYF. J is TRBJ2-7 and V is TRBV4-3, with 11 bases lining up with TRBD2. CDR1 is LGHNA and CDR2 is YSLEER in the germline V gene. The ends lost 0 bases at V and 6 bases at J; junction bases unmatched: 10. The CDR3 extends over 17 amino acids.

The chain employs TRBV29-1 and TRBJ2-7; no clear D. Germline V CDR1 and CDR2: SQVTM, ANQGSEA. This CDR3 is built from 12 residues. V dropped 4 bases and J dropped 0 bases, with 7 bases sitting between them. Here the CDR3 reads CSVGAGSYEQYF. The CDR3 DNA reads TGCAGCGTTGGGGCAGGCTCCTACGAGCAGTACTTC.

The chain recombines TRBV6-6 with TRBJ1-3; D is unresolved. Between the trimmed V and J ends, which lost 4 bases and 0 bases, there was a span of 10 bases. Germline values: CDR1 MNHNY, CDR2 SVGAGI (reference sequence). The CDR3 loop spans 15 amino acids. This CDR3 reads CASSFAGNSGNTIYF. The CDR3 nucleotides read TGTGCCAGCAGTTTCGCCGGGAACTCTGGAAACACCATATATTTT.

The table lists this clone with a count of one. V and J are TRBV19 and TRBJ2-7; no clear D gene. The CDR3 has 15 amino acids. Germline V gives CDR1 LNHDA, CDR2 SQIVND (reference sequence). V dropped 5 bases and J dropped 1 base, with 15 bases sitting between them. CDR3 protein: CASSLRPAPSYEQYF. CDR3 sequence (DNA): TGTGCCAGTAGTTTGAGGCCAGCTCCTTCCTACGAGCAGTACTTC.

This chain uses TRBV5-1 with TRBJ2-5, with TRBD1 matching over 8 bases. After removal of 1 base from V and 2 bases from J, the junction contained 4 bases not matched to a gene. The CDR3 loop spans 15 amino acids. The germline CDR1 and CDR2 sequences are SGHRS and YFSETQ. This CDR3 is CASSLSRGRQETQYF. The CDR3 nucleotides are TGCGCCAGCAGCTTGTCCAGGGGGCGACAAGAGACCCAGTACTTC.

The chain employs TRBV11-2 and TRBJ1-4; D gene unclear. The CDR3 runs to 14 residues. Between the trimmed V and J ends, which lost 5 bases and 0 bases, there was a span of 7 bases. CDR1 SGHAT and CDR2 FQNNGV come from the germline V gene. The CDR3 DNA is TGTGCCAGCAGCCGGGGATCAACTAATGAAAAACTGTTTTTT. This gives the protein CASSRGSTNEKLFF.

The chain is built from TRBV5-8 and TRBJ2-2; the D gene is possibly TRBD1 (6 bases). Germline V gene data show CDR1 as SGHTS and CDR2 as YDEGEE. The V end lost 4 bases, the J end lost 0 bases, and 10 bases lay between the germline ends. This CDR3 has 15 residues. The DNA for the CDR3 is TGTGCCAGCAGCCCGGACAGCGCGAACACCGGGGAGCTGTTTTTT. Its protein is CASSPDSANTGELFF. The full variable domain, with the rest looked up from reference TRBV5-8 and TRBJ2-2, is EAGVTQSPTHLIKTRGQQATLRCSPISGHTSVYWYQQALGLGLQFLLWYDEGEERNRGNFPPRFSGRQFPNYSSELNVNALELEDSALYLCASSPDSANTGELFFGEGSRLTVL.

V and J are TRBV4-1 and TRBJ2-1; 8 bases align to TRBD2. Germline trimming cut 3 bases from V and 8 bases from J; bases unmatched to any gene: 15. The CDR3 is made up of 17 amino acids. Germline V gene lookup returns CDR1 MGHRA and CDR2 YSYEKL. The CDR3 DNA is TGCGCCAGCAGCCATAGCCGAGGACTAGCCCTTATGGATGAGCAGTTCTTC. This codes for CASSHSRGLALMDEQFF.

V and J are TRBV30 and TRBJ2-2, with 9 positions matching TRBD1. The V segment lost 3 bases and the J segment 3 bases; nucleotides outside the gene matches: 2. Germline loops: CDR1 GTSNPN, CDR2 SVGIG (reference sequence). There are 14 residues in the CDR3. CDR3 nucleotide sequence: TGTGCCTGGAGATGGACAGGGGACACCGGGGAGCTGTTTTTT. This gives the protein CAWRWTGDTGELFF.

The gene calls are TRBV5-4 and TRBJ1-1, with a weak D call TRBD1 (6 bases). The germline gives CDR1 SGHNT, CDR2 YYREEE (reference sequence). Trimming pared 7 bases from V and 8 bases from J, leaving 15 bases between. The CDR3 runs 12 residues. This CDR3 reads CASGPGAKEAFF. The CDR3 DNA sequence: TGTGCCAGCGGGCCAGGGGCTAAGGAAGCTTTCTTT.

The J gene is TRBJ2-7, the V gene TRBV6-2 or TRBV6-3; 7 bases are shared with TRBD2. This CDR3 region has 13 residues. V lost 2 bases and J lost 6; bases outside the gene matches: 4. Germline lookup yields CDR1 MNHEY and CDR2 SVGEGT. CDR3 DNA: TGTGCCAGCAGTTACCCTCCTAGCGGCGAGCAGTACTTC. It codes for CASSYPPSGEQYF.

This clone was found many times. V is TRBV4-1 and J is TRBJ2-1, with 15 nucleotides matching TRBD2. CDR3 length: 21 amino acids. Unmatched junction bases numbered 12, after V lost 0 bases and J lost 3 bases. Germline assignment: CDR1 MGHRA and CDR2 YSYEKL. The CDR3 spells CASSQEVFRTSGRGLYNEQFF. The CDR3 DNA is TGCGCCAGCAGCCAAGAGGTTTTTAGGACTAGCGGGAGGGGACTCTACAATGAGCAGTTCTTC.

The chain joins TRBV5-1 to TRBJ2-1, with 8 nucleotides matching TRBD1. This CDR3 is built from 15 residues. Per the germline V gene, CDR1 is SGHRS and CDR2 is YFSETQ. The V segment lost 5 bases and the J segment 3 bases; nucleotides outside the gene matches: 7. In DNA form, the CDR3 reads TGCGCCAGCAGTTTGACTGGGACAGGCTACAATGAGCAGTTCTTC. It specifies CASSLTGTGYNEQFF.

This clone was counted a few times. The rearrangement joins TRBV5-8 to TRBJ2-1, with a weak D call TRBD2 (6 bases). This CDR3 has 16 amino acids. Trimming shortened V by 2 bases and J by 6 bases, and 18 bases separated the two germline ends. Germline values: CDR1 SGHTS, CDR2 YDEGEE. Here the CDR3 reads CASSFDGTSLSNEQFF. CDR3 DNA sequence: TGTGCCAGCAGCTTCGATGGGACTTCCCTGAGCAATGAGCAGTTCTTC.

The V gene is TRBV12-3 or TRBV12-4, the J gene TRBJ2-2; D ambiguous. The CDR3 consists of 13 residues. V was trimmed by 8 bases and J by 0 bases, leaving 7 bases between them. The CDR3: CASGLPNTGELFF. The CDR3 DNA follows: TGTGCCAGCGGGCTACCGAACACCGGGGAGCTGTTTTTT.

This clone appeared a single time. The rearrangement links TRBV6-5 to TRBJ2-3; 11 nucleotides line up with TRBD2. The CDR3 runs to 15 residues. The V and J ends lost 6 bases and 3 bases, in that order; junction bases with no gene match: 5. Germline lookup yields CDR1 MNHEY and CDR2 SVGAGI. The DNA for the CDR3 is TGTGCCAGCAGGATGTCTAGCGGGGGGACAGATACGCAGTATTTT. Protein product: CASRMSSGGTDTQYF.

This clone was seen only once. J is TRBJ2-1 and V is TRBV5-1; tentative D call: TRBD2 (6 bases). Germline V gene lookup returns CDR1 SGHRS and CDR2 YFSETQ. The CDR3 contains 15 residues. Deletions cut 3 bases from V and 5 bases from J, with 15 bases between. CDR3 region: CASSSSGTANNEQFF. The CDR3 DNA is TGCGCCAGCAGCTCCTCCGGGACTGCAAACAATGAGCAGTTCTTC.

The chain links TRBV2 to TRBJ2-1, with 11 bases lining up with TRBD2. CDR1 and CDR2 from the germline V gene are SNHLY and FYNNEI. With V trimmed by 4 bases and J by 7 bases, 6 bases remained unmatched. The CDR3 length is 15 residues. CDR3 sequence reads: CASSGILAGGNEQFF. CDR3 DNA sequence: TGTGCCAGCAGTGGTATTTTAGCGGGGGGGAATGAGCAGTTCTTC.

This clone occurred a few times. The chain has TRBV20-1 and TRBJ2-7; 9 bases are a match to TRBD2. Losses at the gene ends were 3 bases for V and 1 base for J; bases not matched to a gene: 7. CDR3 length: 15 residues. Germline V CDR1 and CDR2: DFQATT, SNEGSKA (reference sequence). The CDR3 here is CSASRVAGVSYEQYF. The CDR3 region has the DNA TGCAGTGCTAGTCGGGTAGCGGGAGTATCCTACGAGCAGTACTTC.

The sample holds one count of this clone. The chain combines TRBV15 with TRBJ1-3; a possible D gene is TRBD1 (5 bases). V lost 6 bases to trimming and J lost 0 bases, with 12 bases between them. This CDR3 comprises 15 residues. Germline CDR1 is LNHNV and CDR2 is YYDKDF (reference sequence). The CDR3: CATSGHRSSGNTIYF. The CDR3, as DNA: TGTGCCACCAGTGGCCACAGGTCCTCTGGAAACACCATATATTTT.

CDR3 sequence (DNA): TGTGCCAGCAGCTTCAGCGGGACTAGCCGGTTTCAGCAGTTCTTC. Amino acids: CASSFSGTSRFQQFF. The gene calls are TRBV7-2 and TRBJ2-1; 9 bases map to TRBD2. The germline CDR1 and CDR2 sequences are SGHTA and FQGNSA. The ends lost 3 bases at V and 11 bases at J; junction bases unmatched: 11. The CDR3 loop spans 15 amino acids. The whole variable domain, remainder taken from reference TRBV7-2 and TRBJ2-1, is GAGVSQSPSNKVTEKGKDVELRCDPISGHTALYWYRQSLGQGLEFLIYFQGNSAPDKSGLPSDRFSAERTGGSVSTLTIQRTQQEDSAVYLCASSFSGTSRFQQFFGPGTRLTVL.

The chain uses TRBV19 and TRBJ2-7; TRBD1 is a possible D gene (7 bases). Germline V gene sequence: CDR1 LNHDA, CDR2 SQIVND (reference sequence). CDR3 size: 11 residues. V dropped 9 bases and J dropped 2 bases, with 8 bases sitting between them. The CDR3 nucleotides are TGTGCCAGCAGGGGGGCCTACGAGCAGTACTTC. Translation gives CASRGAYEQYF. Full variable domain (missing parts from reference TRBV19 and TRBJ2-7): DGGITQSPKYLFRKEGQNVTLSCEQNLNHDAMYWYRQDPGQGLRLIYYSQIVNDFQKGDIAEGYSVSREKKESFPLTVTSAQKNPTAFYLCASRGAYEQYFGPGTRLTVT.

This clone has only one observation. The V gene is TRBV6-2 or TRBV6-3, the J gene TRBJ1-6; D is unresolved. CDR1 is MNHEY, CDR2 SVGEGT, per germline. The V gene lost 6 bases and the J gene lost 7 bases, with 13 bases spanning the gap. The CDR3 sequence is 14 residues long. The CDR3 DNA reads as TGTGCCAGCAGCCTCACCCTGGCCAATTCACCCCTCCACTTT. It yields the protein CASSLTLANSPLHF.

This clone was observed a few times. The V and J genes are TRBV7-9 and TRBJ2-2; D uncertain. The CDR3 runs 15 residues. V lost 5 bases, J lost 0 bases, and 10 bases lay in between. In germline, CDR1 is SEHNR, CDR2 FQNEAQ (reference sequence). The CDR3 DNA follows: TGTGCCAGCAGCCCGGGTCGAACGAACACCGGGGAGCTGTTTTTT. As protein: CASSPGRTNTGELFF.